Presented here are 12 T cell receptor beta chains from one specimen sequenced in a study of shared clonotypes between healthy human individuals. Assay: immunoSEQ multiplex PCR; the TCRdb copy retains only in-frame clones and omits some. In the table there are around 2,000,000 clones, approximately 94% of which are singletons. Naive CD8 cells lacked CD45RO and underwent positive selection for CCR7, leaving out terminally differentiated effector memory CD45RA+ cells. Material: naive CD8+ T cells sorted from blood. The source is a man younger than 35 in good health.

The chain links TRBV5-8 to TRBJ1-5; tentative D call: TRBD1 (5 bases). The ends were cut back, 1 base at V and 4 bases at J, with 9 bases in the middle. The germline V gene has CDR1 SGHTS and CDR2 YDEGEE. The CDR3 loop spans 14 amino acids. CDR3 DNA sequence: TGTGCCAGCAGCTTGCTGACAGAAAATCAGCCCCAGCATTTT. It yields the protein CASSLLTENQPQHF.

The V gene is TRBV19, the J gene TRBJ2-7; tentatively, D is TRBD1 or TRBD2 (6 bases each). This CDR3 is built from 15 residues. Trimming took 4 bases from V and 5 from J, leaving 18 bases between them. The V gene's germline CDR1 is LNHDA and CDR2 SQIVND (reference sequence). CDR3 bases: TGTGCCAGTAGTACTACCCCTCCCGGGGGCGACGAGCAGTACTTC. Its protein product is CASSTTPPGGDEQYF.

A note on this clone: The same CDR3 arises from other DNA sequences in this sample as well. The V and J genes are TRBV5-1 and TRBJ2-1, with TRBD2 identical over 10 bases. The CDR3 is 15 residues long. From germline, CDR1 is SGHRS and CDR2 YFSETQ. V was pared by 0 bases and J by 8 bases, with 5 bases of the junction left unmatched. CDR3 residues: CASSLVLAGVDEQFF. In DNA form, the CDR3 reads TGCGCCAGCAGCTTGGTGCTAGCGGGAGTGGATGAGCAGTTCTTC.

In this sample, this clone turned up once. The chain employs TRBV30 and TRBJ2-3; 9 nucleotides agree with TRBD2. V shed 2 bases and J 9 bases; nucleotides not matched to a gene: 18. This CDR3 has 17 residues. Germline assignment: CDR1 GTSNPN and CDR2 SVGIG (reference sequence). CDR3 protein: CAWSQRPTSGSVRTQYF. CDR3 DNA: TGTGCCTGGAGTCAGCGTCCGACTAGCGGTTCAGTAAGGACGCAGTATTTT.

A single count supports this clone. The V gene is TRBV2, the J gene TRBJ2-7; the D is unclear. With 4 bases removed from V and 3 bases from J, the gap between germline ends came to 10 bases. This CDR3 has 13 amino acids. Germline CDR1 reads SNHLY; CDR2 reads FYNNEI. CDR3 DNA sequence: TGTGCCAGCAGTGGGGTGAACTACTACGAGCAGTACTTC. It translates to CASSGVNYYEQYF.

The genes are TRBV30 and TRBJ1-1; a possible D gene is TRBD1 (6 bases). Germline values: CDR1 GTSNPN, CDR2 SVGIG (reference sequence). Trimming cost V 0 bases and J 1 base, with 9 bases left between them. The CDR3 consists of 14 residues. CDR3 DNA sequence: TGTGCCTGGAGTGTACTCAGGGGGAACACTGAAGCTTTCTTT. This codes for CAWSVLRGNTEAFF.

As regards this clone: Other nucleotide sequences from this sample produce the same CDR3. This chain joins TRBV5-1 and TRBJ1-1, with a possible D match to TRBD1 (5 bases). The CDR3 extends over 11 amino acids. Trimming removed 7 bases from V and 4 bases from J, with 8 bases in between. Germline V gene data show CDR1 as SGHRS and CDR2 as YFSETQ. CDR3 bases: TGCGCCAGCGGGGCGGGCACTGAAGCTTTCTTT. This translates into CASGAGTEAFF.

The chain is built from TRBV10-3 and TRBJ2-5, with D perhaps matching TRBD2 (6 bases). Trimming pared 0 bases from V and 2 bases from J, leaving 13 bases between. The CDR3 length is 16 residues. Germline V CDR1 and CDR2: ENHRY, SYGVKD. The CDR3 DNA reads as TGTGCCATCAGTGAGTCGATATTAGCGGCACAAGAGACCCAGTACTTC. Amino acids: CAISESILAAQETQYF.

The CDR3 region is CASSPSLDYEQYF. DNA for the CDR3: TGTGCCAGCAGCCCTAGCTTAGATTACGAGCAGTACTTC. The chain links TRBV11-2 to TRBJ2-7; TRBD2 might be the D (5 bases). CDR3 length: 13 amino acids. The germline gives CDR1 SGHAT, CDR2 FQNNGV. V was trimmed by 5 bases and J by 4 bases, leaving 12 bases between them.

The V and J genes are TRBV28 and TRBJ2-7; TRBD1 aligns across 7 bases. CDR3 length: 14 amino acids. V lost 3 bases, J lost 0 bases, and 2 bases stayed unmatched. The germline CDR1 and CDR2 sequences are MDHEN and SYDVKM. As DNA, the CDR3 is TGTGCCAGCAGTTTCACAGGGGTCTCCTACGAGCAGTACTTC. Residues: CASSFTGVSYEQYF. Variable domain in full (rest from reference TRBV28 and TRBJ2-7): DVKVTQSSRYLVKRTGEKVFLECVQDMDHENMFWYRQDPGLGLRLIYFSYDVKMKEKGDIPEGYSVSREKKERFSLILESASTNQTSMYLCASSFTGVSYEQYFGPGTRLTVT.

This clone was detected once. The chain uses TRBV4-1 and TRBJ1-1, with D perhaps TRBD1 (5 bases). The CDR3 loop spans 17 amino acids. With 2 bases removed from V and 2 bases from J, the gap between germline ends came to 18 bases. Germline-derived CDR1 and CDR2 are MGHRA and YSYEKL. Here the CDR3 DNA reads TGCGCCAGCAGCCAAAGAAGCCCGCAGGGCCTTAACACTGAAGCTTTCTTT. Translating gives CASSQRSPQGLNTEAFF.

V and J are TRBV5-6 and TRBJ2-7; TRBD2 agrees at 10 bases. This CDR3 comprises 16 residues. The V gene end was trimmed by 4 bases and the J gene end by 1 base; junction bases not matched to a gene: 8. The V gene's germline CDR1 is SGHDT and CDR2 YYEEEE. The CDR3, as DNA: TGTGCCAGCAGCGCCCCGACTAGCGGGTATTCCTACGAGCAGTACTTC. Protein: CASSAPTSGYSYEQYF.